This T cell receptor (beta chain) was found in a study of blood T cell repertoires in COVID-19. Study-level background: T cells, B-cell-depleted T cells, or PBMCs provided the cDNA or gDNA that served as material.

This CDR3 has 15 residues. CDR1 and CDR2 from the germline V gene are MDHEN and SYDVKM. Trimming left V 10 bases short and J 4 bases short, with 22 bases between. As processed by the authors: Nucleated cell counts were estimated from reference gene primer amplification. Produced via immunoSEQ multiplex PCR; TCRdb's table is partial and in-frame only. V and J calls and clone size follow that table, whereas D and trimming were derived from the DNA. Here the sample spans roughly 410,000 clones, about 89% being singletons. The TCR comes from a man in his forties or fifties with acute or convalescent COVID-19. The sample was peripheral blood. V is TRBV28 and J is TRBJ1-1; tentatively, D is TRBD1 (6 bases). CDR3 region: CATYQPGGLVTEAFF. CDR3 coding DNA: TGTGCCACCTACCAACCCGGGGGGCTGGTCACTGAAGCTTTCTTT.